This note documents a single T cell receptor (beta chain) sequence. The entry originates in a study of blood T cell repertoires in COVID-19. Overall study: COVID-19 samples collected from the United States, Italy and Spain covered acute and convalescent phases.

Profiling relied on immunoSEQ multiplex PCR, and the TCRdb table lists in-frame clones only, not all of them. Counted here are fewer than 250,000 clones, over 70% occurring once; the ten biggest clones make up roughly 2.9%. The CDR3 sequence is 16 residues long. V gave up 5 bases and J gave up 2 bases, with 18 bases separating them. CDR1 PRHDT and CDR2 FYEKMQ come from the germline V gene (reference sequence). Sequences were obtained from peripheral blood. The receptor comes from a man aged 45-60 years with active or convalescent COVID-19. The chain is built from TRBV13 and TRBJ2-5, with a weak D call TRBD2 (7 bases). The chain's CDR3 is CASSLRGREIQETQYF. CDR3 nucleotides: TGTGCCAGCAGCCTACGGGGGCGGGAGATTCAAGAGACCCAGTACTTC.